A selection of T cell receptor beta chains follows, all from one sample in a study of T cell responses to AZD1222 COVID-19 vaccine. Repertoires were generated with immunoSEQ multiplex PCR, while TCRdb's copy carries only in-frame clones and drops some. The table shows 120,000 or so clones, with about 88% occurring only once. The sequencing used peripheral blood, collected on day 0 of AZD1222 vaccination. The origin of the receptors is an adult in good health. CDR3s include the opening cysteine and the closing phenylalanine or tryptophan. D genes are given only for firm matches. Not every row has a clone size; where given, it reads once, few, many or a size class.

D	V	J	size	DNA	CDR3
NA	TRBV6-5	TRBJ1-2	NA	TGTGCCAGCAGTTTAAGCATGAGGGTTGGCTACACCTTC	CASSLSMRVGYTF
TRBD2	TRBV7-2	TRBJ2-7	NA	TGTGCCAGCAGCTTTAGTCGGGGAGGGGCAGGGAGCTACGAGCAGTACTTC	CASSFSRGGAGSYEQYF
NA	TRBV7-9	TRBJ1-3	NA	TGTGCCAGCGGAGGGGCAGGCCAACTTGGAAACACCATATATTTT	CASGGAGQLGNTIYF
NA	TRBV15	TRBJ2-2	NA	TGTGCCACCAGCAGCTTGACGAGGGGACACGCGAACACCGGGGAGCTGTTTTTT	CATSSLTRGHANTGELFF
NA	TRBV12-5	TRBJ2-7	NA	TGTGCTAGTGGTTTGGTAGGGATTTCCTACGAGCAGTACTTC	CASGLVGISYEQYF
NA	TRBV5-1	TRBJ2-7	few	TGCGCCAGCAGCTTTCCCCCAGCCTACGAGCAGTACTTC	CASSFPPAYEQYF
NA	TRBV28	TRBJ1-6	NA	TGTGCCAGCAGTTTAGCAAGCTCCTATAATTCACCCCTCCACTTT	CASSLASSYNSPLHF
TRBD2	TRBV11-3	TRBJ2-1	NA	TGTGCCAGCAGCACCGGGACTAGCGGGGCCAATGAGCAGTTCTTC	CASSTGTSGANEQFF
NA	TRBV18	TRBJ2-6	NA	TGTGCCAGCTCACCACCGGGGGCCTCTGGGGCCAACGTCCTGACTTTC	CASSPPGASGANVLTF
TRBD2	TRBV29-1	TRBJ2-7	once	TGCAGCGTCGGGGGGGGGATCTACGAGCAGTACTTC	CSVGGGIYEQYF
NA	TRBV19	TRBJ2-7	few	TGTGCCAGTAGTCCTCGGCAGTGGGGGAGTCCCGAGCAGTACTTC	CASSPRQWGSPEQYF
NA	TRBV5-1	TRBJ1-4	NA	TGCGCCAGCAGCCCCGGGTGGGGGAGGGCGCTTAATGAAAAACTGTTTTTT	CASSPGWGRALNEKLFF
NA	TRBV6-5	TRBJ1-2	medium-sized	TGTGCCAGCAGTTACGGAAAGCGCTATGGCTACACCTTC	CASSYGKRYGYTF
NA	TRBV7-9	TRBJ1-4	NA	TGTGCCAGCAGCTTACTTAATGAAAAACTGTTTTTT	CASSLLNEKLFF
NA	TRBV27	TRBJ1-5	NA	TGTGCCAGCAGTTTTGTGGCAGGAGCTCAGCCCCAGCATTTT	CASSFVAGAQPQHF
NA	TRBV15	TRBJ1-1	NA	TGTGCCACCAGCAAACCTAATCCGGGACACCTAAACACTGAAGCTTTCTTT	CATSKPNPGHLNTEAFF
TRBD1	TRBV30	TRBJ2-5	NA	TGTGCCTGGTTGACAGGGGGAGCGGAGACCCAGTACTTC	CAWLTGGAETQYF
NA	TRBV6-4	TRBJ1-6	few	TGTGCCAGCAGTGACAGGGAGGATTCACCCCTCCACTTT	CASSDREDSPLHF
NA	TRBV7-8	TRBJ2-3	NA	TGTGCCAGCAGCCCAATTGCACTGACTAGCACAGATACGCAGTATTTT	CASSPIALTSTDTQYF
TRBD1	TRBV5-1	TRBJ1-5	few	TGCGCCAGCAGCTTCGGACAGGGGGCAAATCAGCCCCAGCATTTT	CASSFGQGANQPQHF
TRBD1	TRBV3-1/TRBV3-2	TRBJ1-1	NA	TGTGCCAGCAGCCGTCAGGGGGCGAACACTGAAGCTTTCTTT	CASSRQGANTEAFF
NA	TRBV5-5	TRBJ1-1	NA	TGTGCCAGCAGAGCTTATCCCGGACAGCGAGGTGCTGAAGCTTTCTTT	CASRAYPGQRGAEAFF
NA	TRBV6-5	TRBJ1-2	NA	TGTGCCAGCAGGGTGGTGGGCAACTATGGCTACACCTTC	CASRVVGNYGYTF